This entry lists 25 T cell receptor beta chains sequenced from one sample in a study of patients and donors after allogeneic stem cell transplantation. TCRdb re-called the RT-PCR reads with MiXCR, one entry per CDR3 protein. The sample records about 150,000 distinct CDR3 sequences, over 35% being singletons. Sample: blood, either unsorted or a sorted T cell fraction (not recorded which). These receptors originate from a human donor who was either an allogeneic HSCT recipient or a stem cell or donor lymphocyte infusion donor (not recorded which). It is not recorded whose cells these are; they may come from a transplant donor.

This clonotype was detected only a few times. This rearrangement joins TRBV10-3 to TRBJ1-1; 9 nucleotides match TRBD1. V gave up 10 bases and J gave up 1 base; unmatched junction bases: 7. CDR1 and CDR2 (germline): ENHRY, SYGVKD. CDR3 size: 14 residues. CDR3 amino acids: CATGTGSSNTEAFF. The CDR3 nucleotides read TGTGCCACCGGGACAGGGTCTTCGAACACTGAAGCTTTCTTT.

The V gene is TRBV5-6, the J gene TRBJ1-1; tentative D call: TRBD1 (6 bases). Trimming pared 4 bases from V and 5 bases from J, leaving 12 bases between. The CDR3 contains 13 residues. The germline V gene has CDR1 SGHDT and CDR2 YYEEEE. As DNA, the CDR3 is TGTGCCAGCAGCCGCACAGGGAGGACTGAAGCTTTCTTT. Translated: CASSRTGRTEAFF.

V is TRBV28 and J is TRBJ2-5, with unresolved D. The CDR3 consists of 14 residues. The ends were cut back, 3 bases at V and 1 base at J, with 9 bases in the middle. Per germline, CDR1 MDHEN and CDR2 SYDVKM. The CDR3: CASSLKLTQETQYF. The CDR3 DNA follows: TGTGCCAGCAGTTTGAAGCTAACCCAAGAGACCCAGTACTTC.

This clonotype was observed a handful of times. V usage is TRBV10-3 and J usage is TRBJ1-6, with no clear D. CDR3 length: 14 residues. CDR1 is ENHRY, CDR2 SYGVKD, per germline. Trimming pared 10 bases from V and 0 bases from J, leaving 10 bases between. CDR3 in amino acids: CATSTGSYNSPLHF. The CDR3 DNA reads TGTGCCACCTCCACGGGCTCCTATAATTCACCCCTCCACTTT.

This clonotype was picked up many times. V usage is TRBV20-1 and J usage is TRBJ1-1; D may be TRBD1 (6 bases). The CDR3 has 13 amino acids. The V gene lost 6 bases and the J gene lost 1 base, with 12 bases spanning the gap. Germline CDR1 DFQATT, CDR2 SNEGSKA (reference sequence). The CDR3 region is CSAKTGRNTEAFF. The CDR3 DNA sequence: TGCAGTGCAAAAACAGGGCGGAACACTGAAGCTTTCTTT.

This clonotype was detected only a few times. The rearrangement links TRBV12-3 or TRBV12-4 to TRBJ1-1; 12 bases are a match to TRBD1. The V and J ends lost 5 bases and 5 bases, in that order; junction bases with no gene match: 6. This CDR3 has 15 amino acids. The DNA of the CDR3 is TGTGCCAGCAGTCTCTCGGGACAGGGGGCGACTGAAGCTTTCTTT. Its protein is CASSLSGQGATEAFF.

This clonotype was observed a handful of times. This chain uses TRBV4-3 with TRBJ2-1; 7 bases match TRBD2. The V and J ends lost 0 bases and 9 bases, in that order; junction bases with no gene match: 8. The CDR3 runs to 15 residues. CDR1 and CDR2 (germline): LGHNA, YSLEER. CDR3 residues: CASSQDGRREGEQFF. CDR3 coding DNA: TGCGCCAGCAGCCAAGATGGGAGGAGGGAGGGTGAGCAGTTCTTC.

The chain carries TRBV6-6 and TRBJ1-1; D ambiguous. V lost 8 bases and J lost 0, with 10 bases in between. CDR1 MNHNY and CDR2 SVGAGI come from the germline V gene (reference sequence). The CDR3 is made up of 13 amino acids. The CDR3 sequence: CASVVSMNTEAFF. CDR3 in DNA: TGTGCCAGCGTGGTGTCTATGAACACTGAAGCTTTCTTT.

The J gene is TRBJ1-1, the V gene TRBV7-9; D remains unclear. This CDR3 has 13 amino acids. CDR1 is SEHNR and CDR2 is FQNEAQ in the germline V gene (reference sequence). V was cut by 5 bases and J by 7 bases, with 14 bases left in between. CDR3 residues: CASSGGRKSEAFF. CDR3 nucleotides: TGTGCCAGCAGCGGAGGACGAAAAAGTGAAGCTTTCTTT.

This chain connects TRBV20-1 to TRBJ2-1; D gene uncertain. Germline-derived CDR1 and CDR2 are DFQATT and SNEGSKA (reference sequence). This CDR3 has 13 residues. Trimming removed 5 bases at V and 7 bases at J, with 15 bases between. For the CDR3, the DNA is TGCAGTGCTGGGCTCCCGGCAGGAAATGAGCAGTTCTTC. This sequence encodes CSAGLPAGNEQFF.

V and J are TRBV24-1 and TRBJ2-1, with D unresolved. Germline CDR1 is KGHDR and CDR2 is SFDVKD. CDR3 length: 12 amino acids. V gave up 3 bases and J gave up 12 bases, with 11 bases separating them. The DNA of the CDR3 is TGTGCCACCAGTGATCCCAGTGGCCTGCAGTTCTTC. Amino acids: CATSDPSGLQFF.

This clonotype appeared a few times. The chain is built from TRBV12-3 or TRBV12-4 and TRBJ1-5; D is unclear. The CDR3 covers 12 residues. The V end was cut by 10 bases, the J end by 6 bases, with 13 bases between. The CDR3 coding sequence is TGTGCCACCAAGTTGGAATCTCAGCCCCAGCATTTT. It is translated as CATKLESQPQHF.

This clonotype was counted many times. J is TRBJ1-5 and V is TRBV5-5; D unresolved. Germline V CDR1 and CDR2: SGHKS, YYEKEE (reference sequence). The V and J ends lost 0 bases and 0 bases respectively, with 13 bases between them. The CDR3 sequence is 17 residues long. CDR3 sequence: CASSLAGWGDSNQPQHF. The CDR3 region has the DNA TGTGCCAGCAGCTTGGCCGGATGGGGTGATAGCAATCAGCCCCAGCATTTT.

The chain joins TRBV6-5 to TRBJ1-6, with D uncertain. CDR1 is MNHEY, CDR2 SVGAGI, per germline. This CDR3 has 18 residues. V lost 0 bases to trimming and J lost 0 bases, with 12 bases between them. The CDR3 DNA reads TGTGCCAGCAGTTACTCGCCCGGTATGAGCTCCTATAATTCACCCCTCCACTTT. Its translation is CASSYSPGMSSYNSPLHF.

This clonotype was recorded at least ten times. The V call is TRBV12-5, the J call TRBJ1-3; 7 bases are shared with TRBD1. V gave up 7 bases and J gave up 2 bases; unmatched junction bases: 5. Germline CDR1 reads LGHNT; CDR2 reads FRNRAP. The CDR3 sequence is 14 residues long. The CDR3 DNA is TGTGCTAGTGCCCTTGACAGGGCTGGAAACACCATATATTTT. Amino acids: CASALDRAGNTIYF.

This clonotype was counted only a few times. This rearrangement joins TRBV12-3 or TRBV12-4 to TRBJ1-5; 10 bases fit TRBD1. This CDR3 spans 17 amino acids. J lost 0 bases, V lost 5 bases, and 7 bases had no gene match. Written as DNA, the CDR3 is TGTGCCAGCAGTCTTAGACAGGGGGCTTATAGCAATCAGCCCCAGCATTTT. Translation: CASSLRQGAYSNQPQHF.

The rearrangement joins TRBV12-3 or TRBV12-4 to TRBJ2-5; no reliable D call. The V end lost 6 bases, the J end lost 3 bases, and 8 bases lay between the germline ends. This CDR3 comprises 12 residues. CDR3 coding DNA: TGTGCCAGCAGGGCTAGGGAAGAGACCCAGTACTTC. It is translated as CASRAREETQYF.

The rearrangement links TRBV12-3 or TRBV12-4 to TRBJ2-1; TRBD2 aligns across 11 bases. V was clipped by 7 bases and J by 2 bases; unmatched bases: 1. The CDR3 covers 14 residues. CDR3 sequence: CASKLAGAYNEQFF. CDR3 DNA sequence: TGTGCCAGCAAACTAGCGGGGGCCTACAATGAGCAGTTCTTC.

In the case of this clonotype: An end of the junction does not agree with germline; a read error may underlie this. The chain employs TRBV7-7 and TRBJ2-5; possible D gene TRBD2, 6 bases. The CDR3 extends over 14 amino acids. From germline, CDR1 is SSHAT and CDR2 FNYEAQ (reference sequence). The CDR3 loop reads CASSFSGTQETQYF. In nucleotides, the CDR3 is TGTGCTAGCAGCTTCTCCGGGACTCAAGAGACCCAGTACTTC.

This clonotype was detected a few times. V and J are TRBV29-1 and TRBJ2-2, with D possibly TRBD1 on 6 matching bases. V was clipped by 1 base and J by 4 bases, with 10 bases between them. The germline V gene has CDR1 SQVTM and CDR2 ANQGSEA. The CDR3 covers 14 residues. The CDR3 sequence is CSVEGGHRTGELFF. As DNA, the CDR3 is TGCAGCGTTGAAGGGGGACATCGCACCGGGGAGCTGTTTTTT.

This chain connects TRBV7-2 to TRBJ1-1; D not certain. V dropped 4 bases and J dropped 1 base, with 13 bases sitting between them. The CDR3 consists of 15 residues. Germline CDR1 reads SGHTA; CDR2 reads FQGNSA. CDR3 in DNA: TGTGCCAGCAGCTCCGCCGGCTCTCCGAACACTGAAGCTTTCTTT. Encoded protein: CASSSAGSPNTEAFF.

The V call is TRBV5-1, the J call TRBJ1-2; D is unclear. This CDR3 has 13 amino acids. From germline, CDR1 is SGHRS and CDR2 YFSETQ. V dropped 7 bases and J dropped 7 bases, with 17 bases sitting between them. The CDR3 here is CASRVTTQSGYTF. CDR3 DNA: TGCGCCAGCCGCGTCACGACCCAAAGTGGCTACACCTTC. The whole variable domain, filled in from reference TRBV5-1 and TRBJ1-2, reads KAGVTQTPRYLIKTRGQQVTLSCSPISGHRSVSWYQQTPGQGLQFLFEYFSETQRNKGNFPGRFSGRQFSNSRSEMNVSTLELGDSALYLCASRVTTQSGYTFGSGTRLTVV.

This clonotype was observed a single time. The V gene is TRBV15, the J gene TRBJ2-7; D might be TRBD2 (6 bases). Germline V gene data show CDR1 as LNHNV and CDR2 as YYDKDF (reference sequence). V was pared by 3 bases and J by 6 bases, with 9 bases between. The CDR3 runs to 12 residues. CDR3 bases: TGTGCCACCAGCAGGGACTACCTCGAGCAGTACTTC. Amino acids: CATSRDYLEQYF.

This clonotype was recorded once. The genes are TRBV20-1 and TRBJ2-1, with TRBD1 matching over 9 bases. The CDR3 is 13 residues long. The V gene's germline CDR1 is DFQATT and CDR2 SNEGSKA (reference sequence). Trimming removed 3 bases from V and 8 bases from J; junction bases left unmatched: 5. CDR3 loop: CSASGRTGDEQFF. In nucleotides, the CDR3 is TGCAGTGCTAGTGGAAGGACAGGGGATGAGCAGTTCTTC.

This clonotype was counted at least ten times. V and J are TRBV5-1 and TRBJ1-1, with 9 bases fitting TRBD1. Germline V CDR1 and CDR2: SGHRS, YFSETQ. The CDR3 spans 14 residues. V was clipped by 4 bases and J by 4 bases; unmatched bases: 5. In nucleotides, the CDR3 is TGCGCCAGCAGCCTCCGGGACAGGGCCACTGAAGCTTTCTTT. It translates to CASSLRDRATEAFF. Drawing the rest from reference TRBV5-1 and TRBJ1-1, the complete variable domain is KAGVTQTPRYLIKTRGQQVTLSCSPISGHRSVSWYQQTPGQGLQFLFEYFSETQRNKGNFPGRFSGRQFSNSRSEMNVSTLELGDSALYLCASSLRDRATEAFFGQGTRLTVV.